This T cell receptor beta chain was retrieved from a study of T cell responses to AZD1222 COVID-19 vaccine. Study conclusions and caveats: Distributed over spike, vaccine-associated CD4 TCRs predominated at 160-218 and 743-854.

V was pared by 0 bases and J by 8 bases, with 12 bases between. CDR3 length: 14 amino acids. CDR1 and CDR2 from the germline V gene are SGHRS and YFSETQ. This clone came up a few times. Its antigen is unknown. The repertoire was sequenced with immunoSEQ multiplex PCR; TCRdb's copy has only in-frame clones and lacks some. This sample has fewer than 120,000 clones; around nine tenths occur once, and the top ten carry more than 2%. This material consisted of peripheral blood, taken 28 days after the second AZD1222 dose. The TCR comes from an adult who received the AZD1222 COVID-19 vaccine. The V call is TRBV5-1, the J call TRBJ2-1; tentatively, D is TRBD1 or TRBD2 (5 bases each). The CDR3 DNA reads as TGCGCCAGCAGCTTGGATTCAGGGCGGGATGAGCAGTTCTTC. Translating gives CASSLDSGRDEQFF.